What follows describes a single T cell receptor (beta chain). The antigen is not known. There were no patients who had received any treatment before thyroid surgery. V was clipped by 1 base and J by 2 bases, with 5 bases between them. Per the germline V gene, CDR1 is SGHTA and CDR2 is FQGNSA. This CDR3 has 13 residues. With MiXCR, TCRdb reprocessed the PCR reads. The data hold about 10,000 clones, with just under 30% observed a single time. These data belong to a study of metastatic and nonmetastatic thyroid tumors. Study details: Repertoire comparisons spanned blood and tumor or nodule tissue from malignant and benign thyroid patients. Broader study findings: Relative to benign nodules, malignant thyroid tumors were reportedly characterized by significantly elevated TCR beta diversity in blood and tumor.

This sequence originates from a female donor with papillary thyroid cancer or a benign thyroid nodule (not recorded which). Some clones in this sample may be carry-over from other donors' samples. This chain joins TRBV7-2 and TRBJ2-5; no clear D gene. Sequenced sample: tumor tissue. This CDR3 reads CASSLVAQETQYF. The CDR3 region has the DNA TGTGCCAGCAGCTTAGTCGCGCAAGAGACCCAGTACTTC. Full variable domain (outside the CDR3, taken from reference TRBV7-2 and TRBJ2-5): GAGVSQSPSNKVTEKGKDVELRCDPISGHTALYWYRQSLGQGLEFLIYFQGNSAPDKSGLPSDRFSAERTGGSVSTLTIQRTQQEDSAVYLCASSLVAQETQYFGPGTRLLVL.